The clone carrying this TCR beta chain appeared a few times. Its antigen is unknown. This entry comes from a study of regulatory T cells in long-lasting Graves disease. Time point: newly diagnosed GD, antithyroid drugs for less than 3 months. After RNA was extracted from PBMCs, the TCR library was made from it. Recruitment took place at an endocrinology department in Xi'an, China. V gave up 5 bases and J gave up 4 bases; unmatched junction bases: 5. Germline V gene sequence: CDR1 MNHEY, CDR2 SVGEGT. There are 14 residues in the CDR3. Study conclusions and caveats: Between persistent patients, 2,500 to 3,500 public clonotypes were shared, exceeding the 966 shared between new patients. Persistent Graves' patients showed a TCR diversity that was lower than that of newly diagnosed ones.

Construction of TCR beta libraries relied on iRepertoire HTBI primers and on Arm-PCR targeting CDR3 regions. A single record per CDR3 protein comes from TCRdb applying MiXCR to the multiplex PCR reads. Here the sample spans more than 450,000 distinct CDR3 sequences, about 11% being singletons. These data also formed part of another study, on T cells in Graves' hyperthyroidism and ophthalmopathy.

Sequenced material: peripheral blood mononuclear cells (PBMCs), taken at new diagnosis, from a patient treated with antithyroid drugs. This TCR was sampled from a woman in her 30s with Graves disease. V usage is TRBV6-2 or TRBV6-3 and J usage is TRBJ1-1, with 9 bases aligning to TRBD1. DNA for the CDR3: TGTGCCAGCAGTGTGCGACAGGGGGTCACTGAAGCTTTCTTT. This encodes CASSVRQGVTEAFF.